A single sample gave rise to the 17 T cell receptor beta chains below, sequenced in a study of CD4 T cells in relation to SARS-CoV-2 and coronaviruses. Before the COVID-19 pandemic, during about 2011-2019, CD4+ T cells were taken from unexposed donors. TCRdb keeps only in-frame clones here, not all; method: immunoSEQ multiplex PCR. The repertoire holds about 59,000 clones, about nine tenths seen once, with 1.4% in the top ten. The sample comprised memory CD4+ T cells from PBMCs. All receptors come from a human donor in good health.

The genes are TRBV5-1 and TRBJ2-7, with 11 bases fitting TRBD1. Per the germline V gene, CDR1 is SGHRS and CDR2 is YFSETQ. This CDR3 is built from 13 residues. The V segment lost 3 bases and the J segment 9 bases; nucleotides outside the gene matches: 5. The CDR3 region is CASSSGQGVGQYF. DNA for the CDR3: TGCGCCAGCAGCTCGGGACAGGGGGTCGGGCAGTACTTC.

The J gene is TRBJ1-5, the V gene TRBV30; D is unclear. CDR3 size: 11 residues. The V end was cut by 2 bases, the J end by 9 bases, with 8 bases between. The V gene's germline CDR1 is GTSNPN and CDR2 SVGIG (reference sequence). This CDR3 is CAWSPGGPQHF. CDR3 DNA: TGTGCCTGGAGTCCTGGTGGGCCCCAGCATTTT.

The chain combines TRBV5-1 with TRBJ1-4; 9 bases are shared with TRBD1. Germline V gene lookup returns CDR1 SGHRS and CDR2 YFSETQ. V dropped 3 bases and J dropped 8; count of bases not matched to a gene: 5. The CDR3 contains 14 residues. The CDR3 spells CASSSGTGSEKLFF. DNA of the CDR3: TGCGCCAGCAGCTCCGGGACAGGGAGCGAAAAACTGTTTTTT. Full variable domain (outside the CDR3, taken from reference TRBV5-1 and TRBJ1-4): KAGVTQTPRYLIKTRGQQVTLSCSPISGHRSVSWYQQTPGQGLQFLFEYFSETQRNKGNFPGRFSGRQFSNSRSEMNVSTLELGDSALYLCASSSGTGSEKLFFGSGTQLSVL.

This clone was observed once. The V and J genes are TRBV18 and TRBJ1-5; D ambiguous. CDR1 is KGHSH and CDR2 is LQKENI in the germline V gene. This CDR3 spans 13 amino acids. V lost 2 bases and J lost 3, with 5 bases in between. The CDR3 DNA reads as TGTGCCAGCTCACCATTGGACAATCAGCCCCAGCATTTT. Its translation is CASSPLDNQPQHF.

This sequence joins TRBV11-2 and TRBJ2-1; 7 bases map to TRBD1. This CDR3 is 15 amino acids long. V lost 1 base and J lost 8; bases outside the gene matches: 8. Germline V gives CDR1 SGHAT, CDR2 FQNNGV. Here the CDR3 reads CASSLGVGGWDEQFF. CDR3 bases: TGTGCCAGCAGCTTAGGGGTAGGGGGCTGGGATGAGCAGTTCTTC.

This chain links TRBV6-1 with TRBJ1-1; D remains unclear. The ends were cut back, 1 base at V and 1 base at J, with 7 bases in the middle. Germline V gives CDR1 MNHNS, CDR2 SASEGT. This CDR3 is built from 14 residues. Here the CDR3 reads CASSEDIQNTEAFF. CDR3 sequence (DNA): TGTGCCAGCAGTGAAGATATCCAGAACACTGAAGCTTTCTTT.

The gene calls are TRBV6-6 and TRBJ1-2; D is unclear. The germline CDR1 and CDR2 sequences are MNHNY and SVGAGI (reference sequence). Trimming took 6 bases from V and 0 from J, leaving 17 bases between them. This CDR3 spans 16 amino acids. In DNA, the CDR3 is TGTGCCAGCAGCTCCCAGGTCGCCGGGGCTAACTATGGCTACACCTTC. Translating it yields CASSSQVAGANYGYTF.

The chain is built from TRBV18 and TRBJ2-1; D possibly uses TRBD1 or TRBD2 (8 bases each). Between the trimmed V and J ends, which lost 6 bases and 7 bases, there was a span of 19 bases. This CDR3 is 15 amino acids long. The V gene's germline CDR1 is KGHSH and CDR2 LQKENI. CDR3 nucleotide sequence: TGTGCCAGCTCGGATGGACAGGGACTAGGTAATGAGCAGTTCTTC. Translation gives CASSDGQGLGNEQFF.

This chain uses TRBV29-1 with TRBJ2-3; tentative D call: TRBD1 (6 bases). The CDR3 runs to 14 residues. The germline V gene encodes CDR1 SQVTM and CDR2 ANQGSEA. Trimming left V 4 bases short and J 2 bases short, with 13 bases between. The CDR3 protein is CSVARQENTDTQYF. The DNA of the CDR3 is TGCAGCGTTGCACGACAGGAAAACACAGATACGCAGTATTTT.

This rearrangement joins TRBV2 to TRBJ1-1; TRBD1 agrees at 7 bases. Germline V CDR1 and CDR2: SNHLY, FYNNEI. Unmatched junction bases numbered 4, after V lost 5 bases and J lost 4 bases. The CDR3 runs 13 residues. Here the CDR3 reads CASSSPGGTEAFF. In nucleotides, the CDR3 is TGTGCCAGCAGTTCACCAGGGGGCACTGAAGCTTTCTTT.

The chain uses TRBV28 and TRBJ1-3; 8 nucleotides align to TRBD1. Germline V gives CDR1 MDHEN, CDR2 SYDVKM. The CDR3 is 15 residues long. The trim removed 6 bases at V and 2 bases at J, leaving 6 bases unmatched. This CDR3 is CASSSTGVPGNTIYF. Written as DNA, the CDR3 is TGTGCCAGCAGCTCGACAGGGGTGCCTGGAAACACCATATATTTT.

This rearrangement joins TRBV19 to TRBJ1-2; D ambiguous. Trimming shortened V by 3 bases and J by 4 bases, and 15 bases separated the two germline ends. CDR3 length: 15 residues. Germline loops: CDR1 LNHDA, CDR2 SQIVND (reference sequence). In DNA form, the CDR3 reads TGTGCCAGTAGTATTGGGAGTATGGGCGTCTATGGCTACACCTTC. Amino acid sequence: CASSIGSMGVYGYTF.

The J gene is TRBJ2-7, the V gene TRBV6-5; 10 positions agree with TRBD1. The CDR3 runs to 15 residues. Per the germline V gene, CDR1 is MNHEY and CDR2 is SVGAGI. The V segment lost 7 bases and the J segment 5 bases; nucleotides outside the gene matches: 11. Here the CDR3 DNA reads TGTGCCAGCAAAATCGACAGGGGGCGACCCAACGAGCAGTACTTC. This translates into CASKIDRGRPNEQYF.

Here the CDR3 reads CATLDSRSGNTIYF. CDR3 coding DNA: TGTGCCACCCTGGACAGCCGCTCTGGAAACACCATATATTTT. The chain links TRBV28 to TRBJ1-3, with a tentative D call TRBD1 (6 bases). Germline V gene lookup returns CDR1 MDHEN and CDR2 SYDVKM. The CDR3 sequence is 14 residues long. Trimming removed 10 bases from V and 0 bases from J, with 13 bases in between.

This clone has just a few counts. This chain uses TRBV5-4 with TRBJ1-6; 12 bases fit TRBD1. The germline gives CDR1 SGHNT, CDR2 YYREEE (reference sequence). The CDR3 is made up of 14 amino acids. J was trimmed by 6 bases and V by 7 bases; bases with no gene match: 2. The CDR3 nucleotides read TGTGCCAGCGGGACAGGGGGCCTTAATTCACCCCTCCACTTT. Encoded protein: CASGTGGLNSPLHF.

V gene TRBV19 combines with J gene TRBJ2-1; TRBD2 matches 10 bases. This CDR3 is built from 15 residues. The germline CDR1 and CDR2 sequences are LNHDA and SQIVND (reference sequence). Trimming removed 6 bases from V and 7 bases from J; junction bases left unmatched: 9. CDR3 nucleotide sequence: TGTGCCAGTAGCGGTGGGGCTAGCGGGAGAAATGAGCAGTTCTTC. This gives the protein CASSGGASGRNEQFF.

This chain joins TRBV2 and TRBJ1-4, with D maybe TRBD1 (5 bases). Germline-derived CDR1 and CDR2 are SNHLY and FYNNEI. The CDR3 loop spans 14 amino acids. V lost 7 bases to trimming and J lost 9 bases, with 18 bases between them. The CDR3 protein is CASTFDSSIKKLFF. The CDR3 DNA sequence: TGTGCCAGCACTTTCGACAGTAGCATCAAAAAACTGTTTTTT.